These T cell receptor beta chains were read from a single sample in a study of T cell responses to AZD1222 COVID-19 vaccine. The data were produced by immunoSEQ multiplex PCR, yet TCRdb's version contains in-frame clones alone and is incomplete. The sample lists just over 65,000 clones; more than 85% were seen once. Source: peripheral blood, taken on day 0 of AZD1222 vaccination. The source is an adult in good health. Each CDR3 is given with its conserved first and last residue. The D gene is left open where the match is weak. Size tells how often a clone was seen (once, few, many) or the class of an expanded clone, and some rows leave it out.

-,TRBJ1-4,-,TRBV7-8,CASSQSRPNEKLFF,TGTGCCAGCAGCCAATCCCGGCCAAATGAAAAACTGTTTTTT
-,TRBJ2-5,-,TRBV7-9,CASSLGSQGHQETQYF,TGTGCCAGCAGCTTAGGTTCTCAGGGCCACCAAGAGACCCAGTACTTC
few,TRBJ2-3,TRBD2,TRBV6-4,CASSENSGGADTQYF,TGTGCCAGCAGTGAGAATAGCGGGGGGGCCGATACGCAGTATTTT
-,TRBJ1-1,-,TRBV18,CASSLRGKADTEAFF,TGTGCCAGCTCCCTGCGGGGGAAGGCAGACACTGAAGCTTTCTTT
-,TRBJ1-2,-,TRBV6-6,CASSYAGNYGYTF,TGTGCCAGCAGTTACGCCGGCAACTATGGCTACACCTTC
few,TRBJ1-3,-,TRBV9,CASSVEAGNTGNTIYF,TGTGCCAGCAGCGTAGAGGCAGGGAACACCGGAAACACCATATATTTT
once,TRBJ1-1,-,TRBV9,CASSPQIRDSTEAFF,TGTGCCAGCAGCCCCCAAATAAGGGACTCCACTGAAGCTTTCTTT
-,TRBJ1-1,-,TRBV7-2,CASSLDQRGFTEAFF,TGTGCCAGCAGCTTAGATCAACGCGGATTCACTGAAGCTTTCTTT
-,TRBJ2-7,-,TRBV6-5,CAWARGAYEQYF,TGTGCCTGGGCCAGGGGAGCCTACGAGCAGTACTTC
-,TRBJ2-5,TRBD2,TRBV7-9,CASSLVAGGIQETQYF,TGTGCCAGCAGCTTAGTGGCGGGGGGGATACAAGAGACCCAGTACTTC
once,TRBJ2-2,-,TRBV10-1,CASSDWGSNTGELFF,TGCGCCAGCAGTGATTGGGGATCGAACACCGGGGAGCTGTTTTTT
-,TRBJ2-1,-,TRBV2,CASSEGRTSNEQFF,TGTGCCAGCAGTGAGGGACGGACCAGCAATGAGCAGTTCTTC
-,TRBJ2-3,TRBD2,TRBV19,CASSLRLAGAADTQYF,TGTGCCAGTAGTCTCCGACTAGCGGGGGCGGCAGATACGCAGTATTTT
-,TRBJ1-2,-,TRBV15,CATSRSQVYGGYTF,TGTGCCACCAGCAGATCCCAGGTGTACGGTGGCTACACCTTC
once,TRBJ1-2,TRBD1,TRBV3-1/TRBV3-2,CASSQDARGHRSNYGYTF,TGTGCCAGCAGCCAAGATGCCAGGGGGCATCGGAGCAACTATGGCTACACCTTC
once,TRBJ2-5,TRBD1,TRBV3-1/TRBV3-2,CASSRQGNQETQYF,TGTGCCAGCAGCCGACAGGGAAATCAAGAGACCCAGTACTTC
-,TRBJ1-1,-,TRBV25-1,CASRRGGSNTEAFF,TGTGCCAGCAGGAGAGGGGGGAGTAACACTGAAGCTTTCTTT
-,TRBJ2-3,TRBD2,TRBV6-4,CASSEGSGVTDTQYF,TGTGCCAGCAGTGAAGGGAGCGGGGTCACAGATACGCAGTATTTT
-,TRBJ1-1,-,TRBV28,CASSSLTGLNTEAFF,TGTGCCAGCAGTTCCCTTACAGGCCTGAACACTGAAGCTTTCTTT
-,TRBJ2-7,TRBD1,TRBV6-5,CASSYRTGGFYEQYF,TGTGCCAGCAGTTACCGGACAGGGGGGTTCTACGAGCAGTACTTC
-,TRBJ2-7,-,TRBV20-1,CSASLGTYEQYF,TGCAGTGCTAGTCTGGGAACCTACGAGCAGTACTTC
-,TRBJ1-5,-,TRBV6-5,CASRPSGDSNQPQHF,TGTGCCAGCAGACCCTCAGGGGATAGCAATCAGCCCCAGCATTTT
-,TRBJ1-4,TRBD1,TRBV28,CASSPGQGGNEKLFF,TGTGCCAGCAGCCCCGGACAGGGCGGTAATGAAAAACTGTTTTTT
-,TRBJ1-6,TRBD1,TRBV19,CASSIGTEGSPLHF,TGTGCCAGTAGTATTGGGACAGAGGGATCACCCCTCCACTTT
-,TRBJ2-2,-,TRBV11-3,CASTYRESSGELFF,TGTGCCAGCACCTATCGAGAATCGTCCGGGGAGCTGTTTTTT
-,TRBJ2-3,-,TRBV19,CASRLTDTQYF,TGTGCCAGTAGACTCACAGATACGCAGTATTTT
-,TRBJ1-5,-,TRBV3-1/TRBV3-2,CASSLGNQQPQHF,TGTGCCAGCAGCCTCGGAAATCAGCAGCCCCAGCATTTT
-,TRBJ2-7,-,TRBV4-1,CASSHTFGDSSYEQYF,TGCGCCAGCAGCCATACGTTCGGGGATAGCTCCTACGAGCAGTACTTC
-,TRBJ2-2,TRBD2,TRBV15,CATSRELAGAGTGELFF,TGTGCCACCAGCAGAGAACTAGCGGGGGCGGGAACCGGGGAGCTGTTTTTT
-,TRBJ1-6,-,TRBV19,CASSTPGRYNSPLHF,TGTGCCAGTAGTACACCGGGAAGGTATAATTCACCCCTCCACTTT
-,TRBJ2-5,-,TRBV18,CASSPDSGRGVQETQYF,TGTGCCAGCTCACCCGACTCGGGCAGGGGGGTTCAAGAGACCCAGTACTTC
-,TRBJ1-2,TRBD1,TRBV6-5,CASSYSPDRGYGYTF,TGTGCCAGCAGTTACTCCCCGGACAGGGGGTATGGCTACACCTTC
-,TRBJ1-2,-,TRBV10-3,CAISESERSGYTF,TGTGCCATCAGTGAGTCCGAACGAAGTGGCTACACCTTC
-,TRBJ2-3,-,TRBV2,CASRIEDTQYF,TGTGCCAGCAGGATCGAAGATACGCAGTATTTT
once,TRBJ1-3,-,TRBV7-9,CASSLEIRDTGNTIYF,TGTGCCAGCAGCTTAGAGATCAGGGACACTGGAAACACCATATATTTT
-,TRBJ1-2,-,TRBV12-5,CASGLRVGSNYGYTF,TGTGCTAGTGGTTTGCGGGTTGGGTCTAACTATGGCTACACCTTC
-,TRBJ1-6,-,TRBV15,CATAPGEGPLHF,TGTGCCACCGCCCCAGGGGAGGGGCCCCTCCACTTT
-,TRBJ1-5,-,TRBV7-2,CASSLHTDQPQHF,TGTGCCAGCAGCTTACACACTGATCAGCCCCAGCATTTT
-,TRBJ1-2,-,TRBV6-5,CASSVTGQNYGYTF,TGTGCCAGTTCGGTGACAGGACAAAACTATGGCTACACCTTC
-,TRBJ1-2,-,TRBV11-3,CASSFGDGYTF,TGTGCCAGCAGCTTCGGGGACGGCTACACCTTC
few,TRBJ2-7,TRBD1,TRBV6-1,CASSEADRARQYF,TGTGCCAGCAGTGAAGCGGACAGGGCAAGGCAGTACTTC
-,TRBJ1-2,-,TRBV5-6,CASSLGGPSGYTF,TGTGCCAGCAGCTTGGGGGGGCCATCTGGCTACACCTTC
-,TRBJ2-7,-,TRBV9,CASSVEGRPGSEQYF,TGTGCCAGCAGCGTAGAGGGGAGGCCGGGTTCGGAGCAGTACTTC
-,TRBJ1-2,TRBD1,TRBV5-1,CASSWDRDYGYTF,TGCGCCAGCAGCTGGGACAGGGACTATGGCTACACCTTC
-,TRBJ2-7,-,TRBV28,CASSLGGSGYEQYF,TGTGCCAGCAGTTTAGGCGGCTCCGGCTACGAGCAGTACTTC
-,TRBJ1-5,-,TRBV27,CASSFRVDQPQHF,TGTGCCAGCAGTTTCCGGGTAGACCAGCCCCAGCATTTT
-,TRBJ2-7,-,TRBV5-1,CASSPRGTYEQYF,TGCGCCAGCAGCCCGCGGGGAACCTACGAGCAGTACTTC
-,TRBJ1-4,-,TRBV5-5,CASSFGGGRNEKLFF,TGTGCCAGCAGCTTTGGGGGAGGCCGTAATGAAAAACTGTTTTTT
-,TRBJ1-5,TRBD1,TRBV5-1,CASSLDPGTGGAGQPQHF,TGCGCCAGCAGCTTGGATCCCGGGACAGGGGGCGCGGGTCAGCCCCAGCATTTT
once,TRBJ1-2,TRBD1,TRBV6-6,CASSPLGQLQKEGGYTF,TGTGCCAGCAGTCCCCTGGGACAGCTACAAAAAGAAGGTGGCTACACCTTC
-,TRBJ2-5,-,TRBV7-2,CASSLDQSDKTQYF,TGTGCCAGCAGCTTAGATCAAAGCGATAAGACCCAGTACTTC
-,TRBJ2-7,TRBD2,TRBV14,CASSQGLAGGYEQYF,TGTGCCAGCAGCCAAGGGTTAGCGGGAGGGTACGAGCAGTACTTC
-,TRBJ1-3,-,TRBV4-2,CASRASGNTIYF,TGTGCCAGCAGGGCCTCTGGAAACACCATATATTTT